Listed here is a single T cell receptor beta chain. This clonotype was counted a few times. What this receptor recognizes is not known. No per-base quality is available; no much larger clone lies one base away. The library was obtained by 5' RACE. Sequencing took place on an Illumina HiSeq 2500. A second PCR of about 7 to 12 cycles was run with a J-beta primer mix and a sample-barcoded 5' primer. A unique molecular identifier was introduced onto each TCR beta cDNA molecule by a template-switch 5' adaptor carrying 12 random nucleotides. Each sample yielded at least 2.5 million CDR3-containing paired-end reads. The Mint cDNA synthesis kit, primed by a TRBC-specific oligonucleotide, was used to synthesize first-strand cDNA from all RNA. After uracil-DNA glycosylase treatment, a first 18-cycle PCR used universal primers M1SS and BC2_uni_R on all cDNA. From the authors' description of their analysis: Normalization of each sample was performed by random selection of 1 million high-quality reads, each carrying a distinct molecular identifier. Reads sharing molecular identifiers were discarded rather than binned into consensus sequences. CDR3 identification, clonotype clustering and error correction used MiTCR with a Q25 quality threshold and the strictest error-elimination algorithm. A nonparametric unseen species model with Euler transformation was used to estimate lower-bound total TCR beta diversity. The public reads were reanalyzed by TCRdb: fastp trimming at Q25, MiXCR alignment, in-frame beta chains only. Rows with a matching CDR3 protein are joined into one entry that keeps the most common DNA and genes. The authors' filters were not applied to this entry. The sample table shows about 1.4 million distinct CDR3 sequences, and almost 60% are seen once. The ten largest account for approximately 7% of the sample.

The data are from a study of blood T cells in healthy people across ages (dated by TCRdb to about 2015). Study-level background: In model experiments, template switching captured about one uniquely barcoded TCR beta cDNA molecule for every two T cells. The study measured age-related changes in TCR beta repertoire diversity using deep sequencing normalized with unique cDNA molecular identifiers. Donors were grouped into four age groups: young (average approximately 16 years), middle-aged (roughly 37), aged (approximately 58) and long-lived (around 80). Donors of different ages were randomly distributed across sequencing lanes to avoid experimental bias. The study analyzed two additional independent replicas of 1 million unique cDNA reads from the same blood draw for two donors, one aged 18 to 29 and one aged 80 or older.

The donors were 40 or so Caucasian individuals from Russia, aged roughly 6 to 100 years, who were systemically healthy. Each donor gave about 11 milliliters of peripheral blood, drawn into EDTA-treated Vacutainer tubes. Ficoll-Paque density-gradient centrifugation was used to isolate PBMCs, with at least 7 million per sample. Trizol reagent was used to extract total RNA from the PBMCs, yielding at least 5 micrograms per sample. For every donor, flow cytometry on a PBMC aliquot measured the percentage of naive CD45RAhigh/CD27high T cells. Paper-wide results and their limitations: Conclusive comparison of naive and antigen-experienced compartments was prevented by the profiling of bulk unsorted PBMCs. Because donor CMV infection status was unknown, age-related changes in expanded clonotypes were potentially confounded. Compared with the aged group, more naive CD4+ T cells, fewer expanded clones and increased TCR diversity were shown by the long-lived group, suggesting age selection. As age increased, observed TCR beta diversity per million T cells dropped in a roughly linear way, and a significant reduction was already evident by age approximately 40. Estimates of total diversity from one million sequenced T cells were regarded as lower bounds and underestimates. Observed TCR beta diversity correlated strongly with the percentage of naive T cells measured by flow cytometry.

CDR1 MGHRA and CDR2 YSYEKL were looked up in the germline V gene. V is pruned by 4 bases and J by 10 bases, leaving 13 bases of the junction without a gene match. Including the terminal cysteine and phenylalanine, the CDR3 comprises 14 residues. The DNA shown is the 42-base CDR3, in frame from base 1. Sequenced sample: blood. The sequence came from a man aged 18-30 years in good health. Here the chain combines TRBV4-1 and TRBJ2-7; 7 middle bases align to TRBD2. The CDR3 has the sequence CASSPLAGQGAQYF. The sequenced DNA is TGCGCCAGCAGCCCGTTAGCGGGCCAAGGGGCCCAGTACTTC.